Listed here is a single TCR beta chain. In the authors' methods: Reference gene primers were amplified, and this amplification served to estimate nucleated cell counts. The data were produced by immunoSEQ multiplex PCR, yet TCRdb's version contains in-frame clones alone and is incomplete. That table gives V, J and clone size, and the DNA gave D and trimming. The sample yields roughly 300,000 clones, roughly 87% seen once. The record originates from a study of blood T cell repertoires in COVID-19. For the study at large: Sites across the United States, Italy and Spain contributed samples from acute and convalescent COVID-19. PBMCs, B-cell-depleted T cells, or T cells were the source of the cDNA or gDNA that made up the material.

Specimen: peripheral blood. The receptor's source is a human donor in a cohort sampled during active COVID-19.

The CDR3 is CASSPAEKLFF. For the CDR3, the DNA is TGTGCCAGCTCACCGGCTGAAAAACTGTTTTTT. The rearrangement links TRBV18 to TRBJ1-4; D gene ambiguous. The germline CDR1 and CDR2 sequences are KGHSH and LQKENI. CDR3 length equals 11 residues. Trimming took off 3 bases at V and 7 bases at J, with 3 bases between the two ends.